This T cell receptor (beta chain) was sequenced during a study of circulating tumor DNA in untreated peripheral T-cell lymphoma. Before treatment, baseline tumor tissue was collected for sequencing. Regarding this clone: Its target is not known.

Study-level results: Tumor-specific clonotypes: identified in about four fifths of patients, less than 90% of baseline tissues.

Libraries were prepared by immunoSEQ multiplex PCR; TCRdb keeps only in-frame clonotypes and omits some of them. The data hold approximately 2,500 clones, with around 80% observed a single time. In germline, CDR1 is SGHNT, CDR2 YENEEA. V was clipped by 4 bases and J by 7 bases; unmatched bases: 8. The length of the CDR3 is 14 residues. The sequenced material came from tumor tissue. The clonotype was recovered from a human donor with peripheral T-cell lymphoma. This chain uses TRBV11-3 with TRBJ1-2, with 8 bases identical to TRBD1. The CDR3 protein is CASSSWTGTGGYTF. CDR3 nucleotide sequence: TGTGCCAGCAGCTCCTGGACAGGGACAGGTGGCTACACCTTC.